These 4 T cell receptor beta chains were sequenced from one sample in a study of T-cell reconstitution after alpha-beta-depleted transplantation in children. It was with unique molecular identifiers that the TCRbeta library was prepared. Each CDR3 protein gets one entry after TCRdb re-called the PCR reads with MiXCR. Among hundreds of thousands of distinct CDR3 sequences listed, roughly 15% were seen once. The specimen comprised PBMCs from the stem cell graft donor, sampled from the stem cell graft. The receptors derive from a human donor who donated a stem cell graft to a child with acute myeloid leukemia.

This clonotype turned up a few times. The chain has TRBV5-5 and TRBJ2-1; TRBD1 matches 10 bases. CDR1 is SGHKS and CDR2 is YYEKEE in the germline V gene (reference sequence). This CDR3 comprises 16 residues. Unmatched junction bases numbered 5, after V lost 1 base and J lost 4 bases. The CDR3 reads CASSLLTGGMYNEQFF. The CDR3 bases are TGTGCCAGCAGCTTGTTGACAGGGGGCATGTACAATGAGCAGTTCTTC. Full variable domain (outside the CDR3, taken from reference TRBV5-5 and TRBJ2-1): DAGVTQSPTHLIKTRGQQVTLRCSPISGHKSVSWYQQVLGQGPQFIFQYYEKEERGRGNFPDRFSARQFPNYSSELNVNALLLGDSALYLCASSLLTGGMYNEQFFGPGTRLTVL.

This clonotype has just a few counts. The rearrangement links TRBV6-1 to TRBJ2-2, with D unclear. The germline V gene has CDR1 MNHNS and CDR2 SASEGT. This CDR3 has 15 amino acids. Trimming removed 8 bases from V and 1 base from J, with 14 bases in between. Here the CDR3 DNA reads TGTGCCAGCTGCCCTACCACGGGGAACACCGGGGAGCTGTTTTTT. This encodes CASCPTTGNTGELFF.

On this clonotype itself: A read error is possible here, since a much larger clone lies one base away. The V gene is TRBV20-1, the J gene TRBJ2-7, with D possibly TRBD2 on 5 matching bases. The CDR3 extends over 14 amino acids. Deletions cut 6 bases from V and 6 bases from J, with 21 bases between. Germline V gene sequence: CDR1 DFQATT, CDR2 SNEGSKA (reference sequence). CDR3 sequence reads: CSAGRRKGNSEQYF. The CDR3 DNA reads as TGCAGTGCCGGAAGGAGGAAAGGGAATAGCGAGCAGTACTTC.

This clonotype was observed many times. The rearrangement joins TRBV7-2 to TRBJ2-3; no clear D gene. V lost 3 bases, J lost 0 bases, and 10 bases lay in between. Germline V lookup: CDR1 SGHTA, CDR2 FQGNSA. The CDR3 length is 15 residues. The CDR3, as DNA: TGTGCCAGCAGCTTTTGGCTGGGAAGCACAGATACGCAGTATTTT. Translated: CASSFWLGSTDTQYF. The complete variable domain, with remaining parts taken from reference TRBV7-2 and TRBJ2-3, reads GAGVSQSPSNKVTEKGKDVELRCDPISGHTALYWYRQSLGQGLEFLIYFQGNSAPDKSGLPSDRFSAERTGGSVSTLTIQRTQQEDSAVYLCASSFWLGSTDTQYFGPGTRLTVL.